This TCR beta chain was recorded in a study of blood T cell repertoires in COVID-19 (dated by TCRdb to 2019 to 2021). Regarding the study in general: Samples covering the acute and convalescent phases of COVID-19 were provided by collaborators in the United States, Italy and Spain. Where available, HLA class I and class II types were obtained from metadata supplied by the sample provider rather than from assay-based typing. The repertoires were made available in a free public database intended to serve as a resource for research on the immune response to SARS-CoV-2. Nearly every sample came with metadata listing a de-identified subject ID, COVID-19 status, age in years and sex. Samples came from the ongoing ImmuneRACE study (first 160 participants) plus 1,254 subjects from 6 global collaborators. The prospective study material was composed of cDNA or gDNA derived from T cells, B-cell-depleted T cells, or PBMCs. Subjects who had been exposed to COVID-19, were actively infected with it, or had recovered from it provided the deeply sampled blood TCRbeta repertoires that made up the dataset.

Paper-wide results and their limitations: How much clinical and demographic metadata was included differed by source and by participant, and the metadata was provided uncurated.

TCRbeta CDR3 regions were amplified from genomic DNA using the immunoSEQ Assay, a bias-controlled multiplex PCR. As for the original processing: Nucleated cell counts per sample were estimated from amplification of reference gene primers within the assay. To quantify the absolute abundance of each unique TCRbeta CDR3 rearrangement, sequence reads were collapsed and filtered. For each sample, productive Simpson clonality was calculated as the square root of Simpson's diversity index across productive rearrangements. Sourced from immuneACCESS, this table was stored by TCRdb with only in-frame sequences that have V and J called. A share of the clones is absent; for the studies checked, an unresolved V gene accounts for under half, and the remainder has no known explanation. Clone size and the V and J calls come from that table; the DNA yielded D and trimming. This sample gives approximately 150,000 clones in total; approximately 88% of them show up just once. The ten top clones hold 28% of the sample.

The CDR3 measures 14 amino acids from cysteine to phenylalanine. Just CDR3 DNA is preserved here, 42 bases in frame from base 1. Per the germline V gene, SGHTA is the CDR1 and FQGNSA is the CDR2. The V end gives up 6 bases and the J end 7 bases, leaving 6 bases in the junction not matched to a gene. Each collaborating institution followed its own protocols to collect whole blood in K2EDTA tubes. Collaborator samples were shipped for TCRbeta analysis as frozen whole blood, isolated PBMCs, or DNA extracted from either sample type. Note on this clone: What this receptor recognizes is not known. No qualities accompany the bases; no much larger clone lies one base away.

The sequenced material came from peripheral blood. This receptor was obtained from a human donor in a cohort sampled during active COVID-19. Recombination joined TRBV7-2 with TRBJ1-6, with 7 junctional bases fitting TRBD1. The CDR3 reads CASRPTGVNSPLHF. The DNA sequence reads TGTGCCAGCAGGCCTACAGGGGTCAATTCACCCCTCCACTTT. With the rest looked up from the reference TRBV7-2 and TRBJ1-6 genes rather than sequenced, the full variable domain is GAGVSQSPSNKVTEKGKDVELRCDPISGHTALYWYRQSLGQGLEFLIYFQGNSAPDKSGLPSDRFSAERTGGSVSTLTIQRTQQEDSAVYLCASRPTGVNSPLHFGNGTRLTVT.